This T cell receptor beta chain was identified in a study of cytomegalovirus exposure and HLA in healthy donors. Study-wide results and limits: A later analysis associated 15,000 or so TCR beta sequences with HLA alleles at a 0.05 false discovery rate. It was reportedly the case that the classifier diagnosed cytomegalovirus status with high specificity and sensitivity. On later analysis, the bulk of CMV-associated TCR beta chains appeared to be HLA-restricted.

Turning to this clone: Antigen: not known.

Germline V gives CDR1 PRHDT, CDR2 FYEKMQ (reference sequence). The V gene lost 0 bases and the J gene lost 2 bases, with 13 bases spanning the gap. The CDR3 runs 16 residues. The PCR had 60 Vbeta and 13 Jbeta primers. Produced via immunoSEQ multiplex PCR; TCRdb's table is partial and in-frame only. The table has 100,000 to 120,000 clones, 60% to 85% seen once. The genes are TRBV13 and TRBJ1-2, with unresolved D. The source is a middle-aged woman in good health and CMV-seropositive. The sample was PBMCs. CDR3 amino acids: CASSLGGSSTNYGYTF. The DNA for the CDR3 is TGTGCCAGCAGCTTAGGGGGGAGTTCCACGAACTATGGCTACACCTTC.